The 21 T cell receptor beta chains given below trace back to one sample, sequenced in a study of beta chain features in type 1 diabetes. Reverse transcription of all isolated RNA meant that expressed TCRB transcripts were sequenced. Sequencing used immunoSEQ multiplex PCR; TCRdb keeps in-frame clones, though not all of them. The data hold about 240,000 clones, with 27% observed a single time. Material for sequencing was central memory CD4+ T cells from blood. These receptor sequences come from a man aged 25 to 45 in good health.

The chain links TRBV10-3 to TRBJ2-1; TRBD1 agrees at 9 bases. Unmatched junction bases numbered 7, after V lost 8 bases and J lost 5 bases. The V gene's germline CDR1 is ENHRY and CDR2 SYGVKD. The CDR3 is 14 residues long. CDR3 residues: CAIRGTGNHNEQFF. As DNA, the CDR3 is TGTGCCATCCGAGGGACAGGGAATCACAATGAGCAGTTCTTC.

The J gene is TRBJ2-3, the V gene TRBV27, with TRBD2 matching over 10 bases. The CDR3 covers 16 residues. Germline lookup yields CDR1 MNHEY and CDR2 SMNVEV (reference sequence). The J segment lost 2 bases and the V segment lost 5 bases, leaving 7 bases of the junction unmatched. CDR3: CASSTASGGPTDTQYF. DNA for the CDR3: TGTGCCAGCAGTACTGCTAGCGGGGGCCCCACAGATACGCAGTATTTT.

The sample holds many counts of this clone. The chain employs TRBV5-1 and TRBJ2-3, with D unclear. The CDR3 covers 12 residues. The germline V gene has CDR1 SGHRS and CDR2 YFSETQ. The V end lost 2 bases, the J end lost 5 bases, and 6 bases lay between the germline ends. The CDR3 region has the DNA TGCGCCAGCAGCTTCGGTGGAGATACGCAGTATTTT. Amino acids: CASSFGGDTQYF.

The rearrangement uses TRBV12-2 and TRBJ1-6; the table's D call, TRBD1, was not checked against the DNA. TRBV12-2 is a listed pseudogene. The CDR3 consists of 14 residues. The CDR3, as DNA: TGTGCAAGTCGCCGGACAGTTGCATATTCACCCCTCCACTTT. Amino acid sequence: CASRRTVAYSPLHF.

This clone has just one count. This sequence joins TRBV18 and TRBJ1-6; D is uncertain. CDR1 and CDR2 (germline): KGHSH, LQKENI. V was clipped by 3 bases and J by 7 bases, with 13 bases between them. The CDR3 is made up of 15 amino acids. Here the CDR3 reads CASSPNLPSNSPLHF. For the CDR3, the DNA is TGTGCCAGCTCACCGAATCTACCAAGCAATTCACCCCTCCACTTT.

About this clone itself: A junction end diverges from the germline sequence, so it may reflect a read error. This chain links TRBV30 with TRBJ1-3; D ambiguous. Per germline, CDR1 GTSNPN and CDR2 SVGIG (reference sequence). The CDR3 consists of 13 residues. In DNA, the CDR3 is TGTTCCTGGAGATACTACTCTGGAAACACCATATATTTT. This encodes CSWRYYSGNTIYF. The full variable domain, its missing parts supplied by reference TRBV30 and TRBJ1-3, is SQTIHQWPATLVQPVGSPLSLECTVEGTSNPNLYWYRQAAGRGLQLLFYSVGIGQISSEVPQNLSASRPQDRQFILSSKKLLLSDSGFYLCSWRYYSGNTIYFGEGSWLTVV.

This clone was seen many times. Distinct nucleotide sequences in the sample also encode this CDR3. The V call is TRBV7-2, the J call TRBJ1-3; weak D call: TRBD1 (6 bases). This CDR3 is 17 amino acids long. Per the germline V gene, CDR1 is SGHTA and CDR2 is FQGNSA. With 5 bases removed from V and 1 base from J, the gap between germline ends came to 18 bases. The CDR3 sequence is CASSPGGQGISGNTIYF. The CDR3 DNA follows: TGTGCCAGCAGCCCTGGGGGGCAGGGAATATCTGGAAACACCATATATTTT. The full variable domain, with the rest looked up from reference TRBV7-2 and TRBJ1-3, is GAGVSQSPSNKVTEKGKDVELRCDPISGHTALYWYRQSLGQGLEFLIYFQGNSAPDKSGLPSDRFSAERTGGSVSTLTIQRTQQEDSAVYLCASSPGGQGISGNTIYFGEGSWLTVV.

V usage is TRBV7-9 and J usage is TRBJ1-2, with TRBD1 identical over 10 bases. Trimming cost V 5 bases and J 2 bases; bases outside gene matches: 8. This CDR3 has 16 amino acids. Germline V gene sequence: CDR1 SEHNR, CDR2 FQNEAQ (reference sequence). DNA for the CDR3: TGTGCCAGCAGCCCCCACGGGACAGGGGAGAACTATGGCTACACCTTC. Its protein product is CASSPHGTGENYGYTF.

The chain combines TRBV2 with TRBJ2-5; 10 nucleotides line up with TRBD2. CDR1 and CDR2 from the germline V gene are SNHLY and FYNNEI. The CDR3 runs 14 residues. Trimming at V came to 6 bases and at J to 1 base, leaving 2 bases not matched to a gene. CDR3 residues: CASSRTSGQETQYF. The CDR3 DNA is TGTGCCAGCAGCCGGACTAGCGGCCAAGAGACCCAGTACTTC.

This chain uses TRBV29-1 with TRBJ2-5; D gene unclear. Trimming pared 3 bases from V and 0 bases from J, leaving 5 bases between. Germline CDR1 SQVTM, CDR2 ANQGSEA. The CDR3 runs 12 residues. The CDR3 nucleotides are TGCAGCGTTGAGGAGCACCAAGAGACCCAGTACTTC. Its protein product is CSVEEHQETQYF.

The rearrangement uses TRBV5-6 and TRBJ2-7; D is unclear. This CDR3 comprises 13 residues. Germline V lookup: CDR1 SGHDT, CDR2 YYEEEE. Trimming took off 2 bases at V and 3 bases at J, with 9 bases between the two ends. The CDR3 loop reads CASSFRLVYEQYF. In DNA form, the CDR3 reads TGTGCCAGCAGCTTCCGGCTAGTCTACGAGCAGTACTTC.

Many counts were recorded for this clone. This sequence joins TRBV11-2 and TRBJ2-1; D remains ambiguous. Trimming pared 7 bases from V and 6 bases from J, leaving 16 bases between. The germline V gene encodes CDR1 SGHAT and CDR2 FQNNGV. The CDR3 covers 14 residues. This chain's CDR3 is CASTKGRLFNEQFF. DNA for the CDR3: TGTGCCAGCACCAAAGGCCGCTTATTCAATGAGCAGTTCTTC. Full variable domain (remainder filled in from reference TRBV11-2 and TRBJ2-1): EAGVAQSPRYKIIEKRQSVAFWCNPISGHATLYWYQQILGQGPKLLIQFQNNGVVDDSQLPKDRFSAERLKGVDSTLKIQPAKLEDSAVYLCASTKGRLFNEQFFGPGTRLTVL.

This clone appeared a few times. V gene TRBV9 combines with J gene TRBJ1-2, with D hard to call. CDR3 length: 13 amino acids. Germline-derived CDR1 and CDR2 are SGDLS and YYNGEE. V was shortened by 1 base and J by 8 bases, with 12 bases between the two germline ends. In DNA, the CDR3 is TGTGCCAGCAGCGTAATGGCAGCCGGAGGCTACACCTTC. This gives the protein CASSVMAAGGYTF.

The J gene is TRBJ2-5, the V gene TRBV11-2; a possible D gene is TRBD2 (5 bases). Between the trimmed V and J ends, which lost 2 bases and 5 bases, there was a span of 15 bases. This CDR3 spans 15 amino acids. Germline CDR1 reads SGHAT; CDR2 reads FQNNGV. CDR3 nucleotides: TGTGCCAGCAGCTTAAACGGCCGAGGGTATGAGACCCAGTACTTC. Protein: CASSLNGRGYETQYF. The full variable domain, with the rest looked up from reference TRBV11-2 and TRBJ2-5, is EAGVAQSPRYKIIEKRQSVAFWCNPISGHATLYWYQQILGQGPKLLIQFQNNGVVDDSQLPKDRFSAERLKGVDSTLKIQPAKLEDSAVYLCASSLNGRGYETQYFGPGTRLLVL.

V usage is TRBV6-5 and J usage is TRBJ2-1; D assignment may be TRBD1 or TRBD2 (6 bases each). V lost 6 bases, J lost 8 bases, and 20 bases lay in between. The CDR3 has 15 amino acids. The germline gives CDR1 MNHEY, CDR2 SVGAGI. CDR3 sequence reads: CASSSGGSGGDEQFF. The CDR3 nucleotides read TGTGCCAGCAGCTCCGGGGGCTCCGGAGGCGATGAGCAGTTCTTC.

The chain carries TRBV10-3 and TRBJ2-6, with 7 positions matching TRBD2. Trimming removed 8 bases from V and 2 bases from J; junction bases left unmatched: 0. Germline V gene lookup returns CDR1 ENHRY and CDR2 SYGVKD. The CDR3 spans 13 residues. This CDR3 reads CAIGLAGANVLTF. DNA for the CDR3: TGTGCCATCGGACTAGCTGGGGCCAACGTCCTGACTTTC.

This chain connects TRBV30 to TRBJ2-3; TRBD1 matches 9 bases. Germline V gene lookup returns CDR1 GTSNPN and CDR2 SVGIG (reference sequence). This CDR3 is built from 14 residues. Trimming took 3 bases from V and 5 from J; bases not matched to a gene: 6. The CDR3: CAWSSGTGRDTQYF. The CDR3 DNA reads as TGTGCCTGGAGCTCAGGGACAGGGAGAGATACGCAGTATTTT.

The rearrangement links TRBV5-4 to TRBJ1-4, with D unclear. CDR1 and CDR2 from the germline V gene are SGHNT and YYREEE (reference sequence). There are 13 residues in the CDR3. V was cut by 6 bases and J by 7 bases, with 13 bases left in between. CDR3 amino acids: CASTHDLREKLFF. In DNA form, the CDR3 reads TGTGCCAGCACCCACGATCTGCGTGAAAAACTGTTTTTT.

A word on this clone: Other DNA variants within this sample encode the same CDR3. The V call is TRBV30, the J call TRBJ1-5; possibly TRBD1 for D (5 bases). Germline V gene sequence: CDR1 GTSNPN, CDR2 SVGIG (reference sequence). Trimming removed 0 bases at V and 2 bases at J, with 11 bases between. The CDR3 has 15 residues. Here the CDR3 DNA reads TGTGCCTGGAGTGTAGCGGGGCGGGGCAATCAGCCCCAGCATTTT. Translation: CAWSVAGRGNQPQHF. The entire variable domain, with the rest obtained from reference TRBV30 and TRBJ1-5, is as follows: SQTIHQWPATLVQPVGSPLSLECTVEGTSNPNLYWYRQAAGRGLQLLFYSVGIGQISSEVPQNLSASRPQDRQFILSSKKLLLSDSGFYLCAWSVAGRGNQPQHFGDGTRLSIL.

About this clone itself: Other DNA sequences within the sample encode an identical CDR3. The chain employs TRBV19 and TRBJ2-2, with TRBD1 matching 8 bases. This CDR3 comprises 15 residues. Per germline, CDR1 LNHDA and CDR2 SQIVND (reference sequence). V gave up 0 bases and J gave up 4 bases; unmatched junction bases: 1. The CDR3 here is CASSIEDRVTGELFF. CDR3 DNA: TGTGCCAGTAGTATAGAGGACAGGGTCACCGGGGAGCTGTTTTTT.

A few counts support this clone. As DNA, the CDR3 is TGTGCCAGCTCAGTGACGAACGCTGGGGGTGAGCAGTTCTTC. This sequence encodes CASSVTNAGGEQFF. This chain connects TRBV18 to TRBJ2-1, with D perhaps given as TRBD1 or TRBD2 (5 bases each). The V gene lost 5 bases and the J gene lost 9 bases, with 17 bases spanning the gap. CDR3 size: 14 residues. The germline V gene has CDR1 KGHSH and CDR2 LQKENI.